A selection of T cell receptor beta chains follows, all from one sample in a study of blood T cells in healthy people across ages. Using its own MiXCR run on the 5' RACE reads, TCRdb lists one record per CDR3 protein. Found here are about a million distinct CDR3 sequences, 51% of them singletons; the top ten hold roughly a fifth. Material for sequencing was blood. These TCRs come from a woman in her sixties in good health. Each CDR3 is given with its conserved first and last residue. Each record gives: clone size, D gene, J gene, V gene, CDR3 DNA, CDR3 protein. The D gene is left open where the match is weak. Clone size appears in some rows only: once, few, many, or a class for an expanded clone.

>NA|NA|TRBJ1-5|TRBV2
TGTGCCAGCAGTGTGGGTGGCTGGAGCGGCCAGCCCCAGCATTTT
CASSVGGWSGQPQHF
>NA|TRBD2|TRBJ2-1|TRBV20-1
TGCAGTGCTAGACAGCGGGAGGGCCTTGTAAATGAGCAGTTCTTC
CSARQREGLVNEQFF
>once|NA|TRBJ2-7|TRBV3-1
TGTGCCAGCAGTCCGTTCCTAGCGAATTCCTACGAGCAGTACTTC
CASSPFLANSYEQYF
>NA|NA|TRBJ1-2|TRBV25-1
TGTGCCAGCAGTGCCTTCGCTTGGGATGGCTACACCTTC
CASSAFAWDGYTF
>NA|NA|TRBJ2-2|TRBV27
TGTGCCAGCAGTTTTAGTTCCGGGGAGCTGTTTTTT
CASSFSSGELFF
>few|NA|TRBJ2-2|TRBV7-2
TGTGCCAGCGTCAAGGGGTCCCGATCGAACACCGGGGAGCTGTTTTTT
CASVKGSRSNTGELFF
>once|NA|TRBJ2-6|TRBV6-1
TGTGCCAGCAGTGAATACAGCTCTGGGGCCAACGTCCTGACTTTC
CASSEYSSGANVLTF
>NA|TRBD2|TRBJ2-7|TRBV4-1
TGCGCCAGCAGCCGAGGGACTACCTTGTTCAGCGAGCAGTACTTC
CASSRGTTLFSEQYF
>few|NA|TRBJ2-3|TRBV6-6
TGTGCCAGCAGTGTGGGGGAAGATACGCAGTATTTT
CASSVGEDTQYF
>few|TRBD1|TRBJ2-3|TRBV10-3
TGTGCCACCCACAGGGGAGCGGGCACAGATACGCAGTATTTT
CATHRGAGTDTQYF
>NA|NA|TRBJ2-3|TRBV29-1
TGCAGCGTTGAAGGTAGCACCCAATCCACGTATACGCAGTATTTT
CSVEGSTQSTYTQYF
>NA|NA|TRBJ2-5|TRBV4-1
TGCGCCAGCAGCCAAGCAGGTCTGTCGGAGACCCAGTACTTC
CASSQAGLSETQYF
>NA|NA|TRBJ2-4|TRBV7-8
TGTGCCAGCAGCTTAGAGGCTTCAAGAGCCAAAAACATTCAGTACTTC
CASSLEASRAKNIQYF
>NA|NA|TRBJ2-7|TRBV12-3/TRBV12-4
TGTGCCAGCACCTTGGGACTCGACACCTACGAGCAGTACTTC
CASTLGLDTYEQYF
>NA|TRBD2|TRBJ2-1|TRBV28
TGTGCCAGCAGTTCGGGGACTAGCGGGAGTAACTCCTACAATGAGCAGTTCTTC
CASSSGTSGSNSYNEQFF
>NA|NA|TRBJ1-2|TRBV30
TGTGCCTGGAGTGAGTCAGGGGCCTACACCTTC
CAWSESGAYTF
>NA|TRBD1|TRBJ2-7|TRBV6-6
TGTGCCAGCAGTTACATAGGCGGACAGGGCTGGGGGGAGCAGTACTTC
CASSYIGGQGWGEQYF
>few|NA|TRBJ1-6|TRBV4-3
TGCGCCAGCAGCCGGACCCGTACCGGCTCCTATAATTCACCCCTCCACTTT
CASSRTRTGSYNSPLHF